This T cell receptor (beta chain) comes out of a study of blood T cell repertoires in COVID-19. As processed by the authors: Amplification with reference gene primers provided the estimates of nucleated cell counts. Data came from immunoSEQ multiplex PCR; TCRdb stores just in-frame clones and leaves some out. V and J calls and clone size are as listed in that table; D and trimming were resolved from the DNA. The sample lists 200,000 to 250,000 clones, about 90% occurring once. V lost 4 bases, J lost 1 base, and 11 bases lay in between. CDR3 length: 15 residues. Germline V gene sequence: CDR1 MDHEN, CDR2 SYDVKM.

This clonotype was sampled from a man aged 40-55 years with active or convalescent COVID-19. Sequenced material: peripheral blood. The V and J genes are TRBV28 and TRBJ1-3, with D possibly TRBD1 on 5 matching bases. CDR3 DNA: TGTGCCAGCAGTTCCCGCCCAGGGTCTGGAAACACCATATATTTT. Its protein product is CASSSRPGSGNTIYF.